This T cell receptor beta chain was captured in a study of PD-L1 blockade in urothelial cancer. Study overall: Counts from blood samples showed a median of roughly 150,000 T cells. Whole-study findings and limits: Where pretreatment blood TCR clonality fell below the median, better survival was predicted.

Turning to this clone: Its antigen is unknown.

Time point noted: peripheral blood 6 weeks after treatment start. The table came from immunoSEQ multiplex PCR; TCRdb's copy has only in-frame clones and leaves some out. Among around 110,000 clones listed, around 89% were seen once. The CDR3 totals 14 residues. In germline, CDR1 is SGHRS, CDR2 YFSETQ. Trimming shortened V by 4 bases and J by 8 bases, and 18 bases separated the two germline ends. The rearrangement joins TRBV5-1 to TRBJ1-2; D possibly corresponds to TRBD1 (6 bases). The sample consisted of PBMCs, taken around atezolizumab (anti-PD-L1) treatment. The origin of this receptor is a man in his fifties or sixties with urothelial cancer. CDR3 DNA: TGCGCCAGCAGCGCCGGGACAAATCAAGGGGGCTACACCTTC. Its protein product is CASSAGTNQGGYTF.